The source of this T cell receptor beta chain is a study of cytomegalovirus exposure and HLA in healthy donors. PCR was performed using 60 Vbeta and 13 Jbeta primers. As originally analysed: Counted up in a later analysis, unique TCR beta chains came to around 80 million, with around 11 million shared. Some clones are missing from TCRdb's copy, which holds only in-frame ones; the method was immunoSEQ multiplex PCR. The V and J calls and the clone size are those of that table, but D and trimming were determined from the DNA. The sample has just over 150,000 clones, over 65% seen once. Germline V gives CDR1 KGHSH, CDR2 LQKENI. This CDR3 comprises 14 residues. Trimming cost V 4 bases and J 5 bases, with 15 bases left between them.

The sample consisted of PBMCs. The sequence was collected from a man aged 40-49 years in good health and CMV-seropositive. The rearrangement joins TRBV18 to TRBJ2-7, with D possibly TRBD1 on 5 matching bases. CDR3 in DNA: TGTGCCAGCTCACAGGCAGGGTATAACGACGAGCAGTACTTC. Translating gives CASSQAGYNDEQYF.